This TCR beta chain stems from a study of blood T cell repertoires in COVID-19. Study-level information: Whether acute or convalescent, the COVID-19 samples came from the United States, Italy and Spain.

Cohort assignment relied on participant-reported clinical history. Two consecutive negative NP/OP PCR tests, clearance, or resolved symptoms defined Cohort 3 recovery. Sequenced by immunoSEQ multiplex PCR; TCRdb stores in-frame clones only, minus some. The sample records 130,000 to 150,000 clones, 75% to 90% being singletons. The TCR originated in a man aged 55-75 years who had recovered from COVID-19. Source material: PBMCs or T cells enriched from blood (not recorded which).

Here the CDR3 reads CASNRQGGQPQHF. The CDR3 DNA reads TGTGCCAGCAATCGACAGGGGGGACAGCCCCAGCATTTT. The V gene is TRBV2, the J gene TRBJ1-5; 9 bases fit TRBD1. The CDR3 has 13 amino acids. With 7 bases clipped from V and 7 bases from J, the junction kept 5 bases outside the gene matches. Germline-derived CDR1 and CDR2 are SNHLY and FYNNEI.